The clone carrying this T cell receptor beta chain occurred many times. This record comes from a study of T cells after yellow fever vaccination. Trimming left V 1 base short and J 0 bases short, with 11 bases between. The CDR3 consists of 15 residues. CDR1 and CDR2 (germline): GTSNPN, SVGIG (reference sequence). Production of TCR cDNA was by 5'RACE template switching, which also added a universal primer site and UMIs. Each CDR3 protein is one row after TCRdb ran MiXCR on the 5' RACE reads. The sample includes tens of thousands of distinct CDR3 sequences, roughly 7.3% of them seen just once. Sequencing used CD8+ T cells sorted from PBMCs, obtained 15 days after the yellow fever booster vaccination. This TCR came from a man aged 30 to 39 who received the YFV17D yellow fever vaccine. The chain recombines TRBV30 with TRBJ2-3; a weak D match, TRBD2 (6 bases). The CDR3: CAWSGGSGSTDTQYF. CDR3 nucleotide sequence: TGTGCCTGGAGTGGTGGGAGCGGGAGCACAGATACGCAGTATTTT. The variable domain in full, completed from reference TRBV30 and TRBJ2-3, reads SQTIHQWPATLVQPVGSPLSLECTVEGTSNPNLYWYRQAAGRGLQLLFYSVGIGQISSEVPQNLSASRPQDRQFILSSKKLLLSDSGFYLCAWSGGSGSTDTQYFGPGTRLTVL.